Presented here are 3 T cell receptor beta chains from one specimen sequenced in a study of CXCR3-negative and CXCR3-positive naive CD8 T cells. Their cognate antigens are unknown. Preparation of TRB cDNA libraries relied on 5' RACE carrying UMI labels. TCRdb reworked the 5' RACE reads into one entry per CDR3 protein, no DNA. This sample's clone table lists about 130,000 distinct CDR3 sequences. Study conclusions and caveats: CXCR3-expressing naive cells carried TRB CDR3s more hydrophobic than those of CXCR3-negative naive cells.

Sequenced material: naive CXCR3+ CD8+ T cells from blood. Subset indicated: CD45RO-CCR7+CD27+CD95- naive CD8+ T cells expressing CXCR3 (TNR3+). These receptors all come from a human donor in good health. Some clones in this sample may be carry-over from other donors' samples.

This chain joins TRBV25-1 and TRBJ2-1. The CDR3 has 11 amino acids. Germline V lookup: CDR1 MGHDK, CDR2 SYGVNS. The CDR3 protein is CASMTDNEQFF.

The rearrangement uses TRBV7-7 and TRBJ2-5; the TRBD1 assignment by TCRdb is unverifiable without DNA. Germline values: CDR1 SSHAT, CDR2 FNYEAQ (reference sequence). The CDR3 sequence is 17 residues long. The CDR3 here is CASSLALGQQFQETQYF.

V and J are TRBV20-1 and TRBJ1-1. CDR1 and CDR2 (germline): DFQATT, SNEGSKA (reference sequence). The CDR3 contains 11 residues. The chain's CDR3 is CSARVEFEAFF.